The entry that follows covers one T cell receptor beta chain sequence. This sample was included in a study of blood T cell repertoires in COVID-19. The cohort comprised adults aged roughly 18 to 95 years residing in under 30 US areas. The CDR3 runs to 14 residues. With 4 bases removed from V and 2 bases from J, the gap between germline ends came to 9 bases. The V gene's germline CDR1 is SGHTA and CDR2 FQGNSA. The method was immunoSEQ multiplex PCR; TCRdb's version includes in-frame clones alone and lacks a portion of them. The table lists around 250,000 clones, 70% to 90% of them singletons. This clonotype was obtained from a woman aged 50 to 65 who had recovered from COVID-19. J is TRBJ1-3 and V is TRBV7-2; no definite D call. The sample consisted of PBMCs or T cells enriched from blood (not recorded which). CDR3 loop: CASSYPGAGNTIYF. The CDR3 DNA reads as TGTGCCAGCAGCTATCCGGGAGCTGGAAACACCATATATTTT.